This T cell receptor beta chain was profiled in a study of CD8+ T cells in alopecia areata. Study findings and constraints: Persistence of many expanded lesional clones was seen in scalp and blood during tofacitinib.

As to treatment: oral pan-JAK inhibitor, 5-10 mg twice daily. Worth noting for this clone: Its specificity is unknown.

Following extraction, RNA underwent reverse transcription to cDNA, which served as the sequencing template. The method was immunoSEQ multiplex PCR; TCRdb's version includes in-frame clones alone and lacks a portion of them. The sample includes roughly 110,000 clones, 84% seen only once; the top ten take around 25%. The sequencing used CD8+ T cells sorted from blood, collected at week 24, from a patient treated with tofacitinib. This receptor was taken from a human donor with alopecia areata.

The CDR3 loop reads CASSGRSAPVTDGELFF. In DNA form, the CDR3 reads TGTGCCAGCAGCGGACGCTCGGCTCCTGTCACCGACGGGGAGCTGTTTTTT. The chain recombines TRBV7-9 with TRBJ2-2; D ambiguous. This CDR3 is built from 17 residues. Germline V gene sequence: CDR1 SEHNR, CDR2 FQNEAQ (reference sequence). Trimming stripped 5 bases from V and 7 bases from J, with 23 bases between.